These T cell receptor beta chains were read from a single sample in a study of cytomegalovirus exposure and HLA in healthy donors. Sequencing was performed with immunoSEQ multiplex PCR; in TCRdb, only in-frame clones are kept and a portion is missing. The sample consists of around 190,000 clones, roughly 90% of them appearing once. Sequencing was performed on PBMCs. The source is a woman younger than 45 in good health and CMV-seronegative. CDR3s include the opening cysteine and the closing phenylalanine or tryptophan. D genes are given only for firm matches. A row's size may be missing; if present it is once, few, many or a size class.

clone size | J gene | V gene | D gene | CDR3 protein | CDR3 DNA
- | TRBJ1-5 | TRBV4-1 | - | CASSQVVGTIRNQPQHF | TGCGCCAGCAGCCAAGTTGTCGGGACAATACGGAATCAGCCCCAGCATTTT
- | TRBJ1-2 | TRBV9 | - | CASSEGEGFNYGYTF | TGTGCCAGCAGCGAGGGGGAGGGGTTCAACTATGGCTACACCTTC
- | TRBJ2-7 | TRBV7-2 | - | CASSLGFSGYEQYF | TGTGCCAGCAGCTTAGGGTTTAGCGGCTACGAGCAGTACTTC
- | TRBJ1-1 | TRBV5-6 | - | CASSFPLEDTEAFF | TGTGCCAGCAGCTTCCCGCTTGAGGACACTGAAGCTTTCTTT
- | TRBJ2-7 | TRBV5-4 | TRBD1 | CASSSGQVAYEQYF | TGTGCCAGCAGCTCAGGACAGGTTGCCTACGAGCAGTACTTC
- | TRBJ2-1 | TRBV18 | - | CASSHPRNEQFF | TGTGCCAGCTCACACCCGCGGAATGAGCAGTTCTTC
- | TRBJ2-1 | TRBV15 | TRBD2 | CATSREGTRIGNEQFF | TGTGCCACCAGCAGGGAAGGGACTAGGATAGGGAATGAGCAGTTCTTC
- | TRBJ2-1 | TRBV19 | TRBD1 | CASSGQGTNEQFF | TGTGCCAGTAGTGGACAGGGGACCAATGAGCAGTTCTTC
- | TRBJ2-1 | TRBV10-3 | - | CAISARGWNEQFF | TGTGCCATCAGTGCAAGGGGCTGGAATGAGCAGTTCTTC
- | TRBJ1-2 | TRBV4-1 | - | CASSLRGSVGGYTF | TGCGCCAGCAGCCTAAGGGGGTCTGTGGGTGGCTACACCTTC
- | TRBJ1-5 | TRBV19 | TRBD1 | CASSMGDSYNQPQHF | TGTGCCAGTAGTATGGGGGACAGCTATAATCAGCCCCAGCATTTT
- | TRBJ2-5 | TRBV2 | - | CASSRTEETQYF | TGTGCCAGCAGCAGGACAGAAGAGACCCAGTACTTC
- | TRBJ1-2 | TRBV4-2 | TRBD1 | CASSQLRQGRNGYTF | TGTGCCAGCAGCCAACTCAGACAGGGACGAAATGGCTACACCTTC
- | TRBJ2-1 | TRBV5-4 | TRBD2 | CASSLPGGEQFF | TGTGCCAGCAGCTTGCCGGGGGGTGAGCAGTTCTTC
- | TRBJ1-5 | TRBV7-6 | - | CASSLEGSNQPQHF | TGTGCCAGCAGCTTAGAGGGGAGCAATCAGCCCCAGCATTTT
- | TRBJ2-1 | TRBV5-1 | - | CASSLGDAGRISYNEQFF | TGCGCCAGCAGCTTGGGGGATGCGGGCCGCATATCCTACAATGAGCAGTTCTTC
- | TRBJ1-5 | TRBV19 | - | CASSMAGGSNQPQHF | TGTGCCAGTAGTATGGCCGGGGGAAGCAATCAGCCCCAGCATTTT
- | TRBJ2-3 | TRBV28 | - | CASSLRAGTDTQYF | TGTGCCAGCAGCCTCAGGGCCGGCACAGATACGCAGTATTTT
- | TRBJ1-2 | TRBV5-6 | - | CASSSDRGYYGYTF | TGTGCCAGCAGTTCTGATAGGGGGTACTATGGCTACACCTTC
- | TRBJ1-2 | TRBV7-9 | - | CASSNPTGYGGYTF | TGTGCCAGCAGCAACCCCACAGGGTATGGCGGCTACACCTTC
- | TRBJ1-5 | TRBV6-1 | TRBD1 | CASRTLGQGNQPQHF | TGTGCCAGCAGGACCCTAGGACAGGGGAATCAGCCCCAGCATTTT
- | TRBJ2-2 | TRBV6-5 | - | CASSYGGSTGELFF | TGTGCCAGCAGTTACGGGGGGAGCACCGGGGAGCTGTTTTTT
- | TRBJ2-7 | TRBV12-2 | - | CASRLTPQGFYEQYF | TGTGCAAGTCGCTTAACCCCTCAGGGTTTTTACGAGCAGTACTTC
- | TRBJ2-2 | TRBV28 | TRBD1 | CASSPLGGRGLFF | TGTGCCAGCAGTCCGTTAGGGGGCAGAGGGCTGTTTTTT
few | TRBJ2-7 | TRBV6-5 | - | CATQGGGSSYEQYF | TGTGCCACTCAAGGGGGAGGGTCCTCCTACGAGCAGTACTTC
- | TRBJ2-1 | TRBV28 | - | CASSLGYDTGFVRGEQFF | TGTGCCAGCAGTCTCGGGTACGATACGGGGTTCGTCAGGGGTGAGCAGTTCTTC
- | TRBJ2-1 | TRBV2 | - | CASTELGSEQFF | TGTGCCAGCACCGAGCTTGGGAGTGAGCAGTTCTTC
- | TRBJ2-7 | TRBV10-1 | TRBD1 | CASSGNPRTGGSEQYF | TGCGCCAGCAGTGGTAATCCGCGGACAGGGGGGTCCGAGCAGTACTTC
- | TRBJ2-7 | TRBV19 | - | CASSKDSGSYEQYF | TGTGCCAGTAGTAAGGACTCTGGTTCCTACGAGCAGTACTTC
- | TRBJ2-4 | TRBV19 | TRBD1 | CASSIGWTGIAKNIQYF | TGTGCCAGTAGTATAGGCTGGACAGGGATCGCCAAAAACATTCAGTACTTC
- | TRBJ2-3 | TRBV6-6 | - | CASSPRTASTDTQYF | TGTGCCAGCAGCCCTCGGACAGCTAGCACAGATACGCAGTATTTT
- | TRBJ2-7 | TRBV5-6 | TRBD2 | CASSLGSGLAGAYEQYF | TGTGCCAGCAGCTTGGGGAGTGGACTAGCGGGGGCCTACGAGCAGTACTTC
- | TRBJ2-5 | TRBV6-1 | TRBD1 | CASRDRIQETQYF | TGTGCCAGCAGGGACAGGATTCAAGAGACCCAGTACTTC
- | TRBJ1-5 | TRBV2 | - | CASSPRRENQPQHF | TGTGCCAGCAGTCCGCGGAGGGAAAATCAGCCCCAGCATTTT
- | TRBJ2-1 | TRBV5-4 | - | CASSLDGGAGYNEQFF | TGTGCCAGCAGCCTGGATGGAGGGGCAGGCTACAATGAGCAGTTCTTC
once | TRBJ2-5 | TRBV11-2 | TRBD2 | CASSLNGRRETQYF | TGTGCCAGCAGCTTGAACGGGAGGCGTGAGACCCAGTACTTC
once | TRBJ2-1 | TRBV29-1 | - | CSVEEGGGPYNEQFF | TGCAGCGTTGAAGAAGGAGGGGGCCCCTACAATGAGCAGTTCTTC
- | TRBJ2-1 | TRBV10-3 | TRBD1 | CASGGQGDEQFF | TGTGCCTCGGGGGGACAGGGGGATGAGCAGTTCTTC
- | TRBJ2-5 | TRBV28 | TRBD2 | CASRLLAGGPQEYF | TGTGCCAGCAGGCTACTAGCGGGAGGCCCGCAAGAGTACTTC
- | TRBJ2-4 | TRBV28 | TRBD2 | CASSFSGRGTKNIQYF | TGTGCCAGCAGTTTTAGCGGGAGGGGGACCAAAAACATTCAGTACTTC
- | TRBJ2-1 | TRBV9 | - | CASSVTGATTYNEQFF | TGTGCCAGCAGCGTCACGGGTGCCACCACCTACAATGAGCAGTTCTTC
- | TRBJ2-2 | TRBV6-5 | - | CASSMTPPGTGELFF | TGTGCCAGCAGTATGACTCCCCCGGGCACCGGGGAGCTGTTTTTT
- | TRBJ2-1 | TRBV6-1 | - | CASSEVEWVGFF | TGTGCCAGCAGTGAAGTGGAGTGGGTCGGGTTCTTC
- | TRBJ2-7 | TRBV6-6 | TRBD1 | CASSTDRGGLEQYF | TGTGCCAGCAGTACGGACAGGGGAGGCCTCGAGCAGTACTTC
- | TRBJ1-1 | TRBV5-4 | TRBD1 | CASSFRDRVKTEAFF | TGTGCCAGCAGCTTCCGGGACAGGGTGAAGACTGAAGCTTTCTTT
- | TRBJ1-5 | TRBV7-7 | - | CASSLSVNQPQHF | TGTGCTAGCAGCTTATCGGTTAATCAGCCCCAGCATTTT
- | TRBJ2-5 | TRBV5-4 | TRBD2 | CASSSWGGPETQYF | TGTGCCAGCAGCTCGTGGGGAGGGCCAGAGACCCAGTACTTC
- | TRBJ2-1 | TRBV5-4 | - | CASSLDQANEQFF | TGTGCCAGCAGCTTGGACCAAGCTAATGAGCAGTTCTTC
few | TRBJ1-1 | TRBV18 | TRBD1 | CASSLSTGVNTEAFF | TGTGCCAGCTCACTCTCGACAGGGGTGAACACTGAAGCTTTCTTT
- | TRBJ1-1 | TRBV5-1 | - | CASSPRVSLNTEAFF | TGCGCCAGCAGCCCGAGGGTTTCACTGAACACTGAAGCTTTCTTT
- | TRBJ1-1 | TRBV10-3 | - | CAIRGGSAEAFF | TGTGCCATCAGAGGGGGTAGCGCTGAAGCTTTCTTT
- | TRBJ2-7 | TRBV7-6 | TRBD2 | CASSYGTRGAYEQYF | TGTGCCAGCAGCTACGGGACTAGAGGTGCTTACGAGCAGTACTTC